Presented here are 14 T cell receptor beta chains from one specimen sequenced in a study of T cells in Graves' hyperthyroidism and ophthalmopathy. The TCR beta CDR3 regions underwent amplification using RNA transcripts as the source. RT-PCR in the first round (using the HTBI primer set) targeted the TCR CDR3. MiXCR, applied by TCRdb to the multiplex PCR reads, yields one record per CDR3 protein. Of some 800,000 distinct CDR3 sequences in the sample, 38% are singletons; the top ten hold approximately 10%. Input material: blood. The receptors come from a man between 18 and 29 years old with Graves' hyperthyroidism.

The chain couples TRBV19 to TRBJ1-2; 7 nucleotides align to TRBD1. V lost 6 bases to trimming and J lost 3 bases; unmatched junction nucleotides: 16. CDR1 is LNHDA and CDR2 is SQIVND in the germline V gene (reference sequence). The CDR3 covers 17 residues. This CDR3 is CASRGGTVSPYDYGYTF. The DNA for the CDR3 is TGTGCCAGTAGGGGGGGGACAGTCTCGCCGTATGACTATGGCTACACCTTC.

The chain joins TRBV29-1 to TRBJ1-1; TRBD1 agrees at 8 bases. Germline V CDR1 and CDR2: SQVTM, ANQGSEA. V lost 6 bases, J lost 4 bases, and 7 bases stayed unmatched. The CDR3 sequence is 13 residues long. Here the CDR3 DNA reads TGCAGCGTCGTGGGACAGGCGGGCACTGAAGCTTTCTTT. It is translated as CSVVGQAGTEAFF.

The chain has TRBV2 and TRBJ1-3, with D possibly TRBD1 on 5 matching bases. This CDR3 comprises 15 residues. Germline assignment: CDR1 SNHLY and CDR2 FYNNEI. With 1 base removed from V and 4 bases from J, the gap between germline ends came to 11 bases. CDR3 loop: CASSEEGRHGNTIYF. CDR3 DNA: TGTGCCAGCAGTGAAGAGGGGCGACACGGAAACACCATATATTTT. Using reference TRBV2 and TRBJ1-3 for the parts outside the CDR3, the full variable domain is EPEVTQTPSHQVTQMGQEVILRCVPISNHLYFYWYRQILGQKVEFLVSFYNNEISEKSEIFDDQFSVERPDGSNFTLKIRSTKLEDSAMYFCASSEEGRHGNTIYFGEGSWLTVV.

The chain recombines TRBV12-5 with TRBJ2-7; D is undetermined. Germline V gives CDR1 LGHNT, CDR2 FRNRAP. This CDR3 spans 11 amino acids. The V end lost 2 bases, the J end lost 6 bases, and 5 bases lay between the germline ends. In DNA, the CDR3 is TGTGCTAGTGGTTTGATAAGCGAGCAGTACTTC. The encoded protein is CASGLISEQYF.

In this sample, this clonotype turned up many times. The chain links TRBV9 to TRBJ2-6; D uncertain. Germline CDR1 and CDR2: SGDLS and YYNGEE. The CDR3 runs to 17 residues. V was clipped by 4 bases and J by 0 bases, with 14 bases between them. For the CDR3, the DNA is TGTGCCAGCAGCCCCGAGGACGTAGTCTCTGGGGCCAACGTCCTGACTTTC. Its translation is CASSPEDVVSGANVLTF.

This clonotype came up many times. The chain is built from TRBV9 and TRBJ1-1; D is ambiguous. Between the trimmed V and J ends, which lost 0 bases and 8 bases, there was a span of 8 bases. The CDR3 consists of 12 residues. Germline values: CDR1 SGDLS, CDR2 YYNGEE. The CDR3 nucleotides read TGTGCCAGCAGCGTAGAGGGTTCGGAAGCTTTCTTT. Its protein product is CASSVEGSEAFF.

For this clonotype: An end of the junction does not agree with germline; a read error may underlie this. CDR3: CASSPDSNQSQHF. The CDR3 bases are TGTGCCAGTAGCCCCGATAGCAATCAGTCCCAGCATTTT. The rearrangement joins TRBV19 to TRBJ1-5; D is undetermined. This CDR3 region has 13 residues. Germline V gene lookup returns CDR1 LNHDA and CDR2 SQIVND (reference sequence). The full variable domain, with the rest looked up from reference TRBV19 and TRBJ1-5, is DGGITQSPKYLFRKEGQNVTLSCEQNLNHDAMYWYRQDPGQGLRLIYYSQIVNDFQKGDIAEGYSVSREKKESFPLTVTSAQKNPTAFYLCASSPDSNQSQHFGDGTRLSIL.

The chain has TRBV19 and TRBJ1-1, with D possibly being TRBD1 (5 bases). Trimming removed 2 bases at V and 1 base at J, with 11 bases between. This CDR3 region has 15 residues. CDR1 is LNHDA, CDR2 SQIVND, per germline (reference sequence). The CDR3 DNA follows: TGTGCCAGTAGTATATTTGGGGGTTGGAACACTGAAGCTTTCTTT. It specifies CASSIFGGWNTEAFF. Full variable domain (remainder filled in from reference TRBV19 and TRBJ1-1): DGGITQSPKYLFRKEGQNVTLSCEQNLNHDAMYWYRQDPGQGLRLIYYSQIVNDFQKGDIAEGYSVSREKKESFPLTVTSAQKNPTAFYLCASSIFGGWNTEAFFGQGTRLTVV.

This chain uses TRBV15 with TRBJ1-5; TRBD1 is a possible D gene (5 bases). The CDR3 length is 16 residues. The germline CDR1 and CDR2 sequences are LNHNV and YYDKDF (reference sequence). Between the trimmed V and J ends, which lost 3 bases and 7 bases, there was a span of 19 bases. CDR3 DNA: TGTGCCACCAGCAGCCCGGGTCAGGGAGAAGAGCAGCCCCAGCATTTT. Residues: CATSSPGQGEEQPQHF.

This chain uses TRBV10-2 with TRBJ2-2, with D possibly being TRBD1 (6 bases). The CDR3 sequence is 14 residues long. Looked up from germline, CDR1 is WSHSY and CDR2 is SAAADI. V was clipped by 2 bases and J by 6 bases, with 10 bases between them. The CDR3 loop is CASSELAGAGELFF. Written as DNA, the CDR3 is TGCGCCAGCAGTGAGCTAGCAGGGGCCGGGGAGCTGTTTTTT.

This clonotype was picked up a small number of times. The rearrangement joins TRBV2 to TRBJ2-2; D is ambiguous. CDR1 is SNHLY and CDR2 is FYNNEI in the germline V gene. Trimming removed 4 bases from V and 1 base from J, with 10 bases in between. This CDR3 region has 15 residues. CDR3 amino acids: CASSVLGMNTGELFF. The CDR3 DNA reads TGTGCCAGCAGTGTGTTAGGGATGAACACCGGGGAGCTGTTTTTT. Complete variable domain (other parts from reference TRBV2 and TRBJ2-2): EPEVTQTPSHQVTQMGQEVILRCVPISNHLYFYWYRQILGQKVEFLVSFYNNEISEKSEIFDDQFSVERPDGSNFTLKIRSTKLEDSAMYFCASSVLGMNTGELFFGEGSRLTVL.

V and J are TRBV10-3 and TRBJ1-5; D unresolved. Looked up from germline, CDR1 is ENHRY and CDR2 is SYGVKD. CDR3 size: 12 residues. This CDR3 is CASLEGNQPQHF. The CDR3, as DNA: TGTGCTTCCTTGGAAGGCAATCAGCCCCAGCATTTT.

This clonotype occurred many times. This sequence joins TRBV10-3 and TRBJ1-3, with D maybe TRBD1 (6 bases). The CDR3 totals 15 residues. V was pared by 3 bases and J by 4 bases, with 13 bases between. Germline V gives CDR1 ENHRY, CDR2 SYGVKD. DNA for the CDR3: TGTGCCATCAGTGAAAGCCAGGGGAGCGGAAACACCATATATTTT. Translating gives CAISESQGSGNTIYF.

CDR3 nucleotide sequence: TGTGCCAGCAGCTTAGAGGTCAGGGGCCACGAGCAGTACTTC. Its protein is CASSLEVRGHEQYF. The V call is TRBV11-2, the J call TRBJ2-7; possibly TRBD1 for D (6 bases). Germline V lookup: CDR1 SGHAT, CDR2 FQNNGV. V lost 0 bases, J lost 5 bases, and 11 bases lay in between. The CDR3 spans 14 residues.